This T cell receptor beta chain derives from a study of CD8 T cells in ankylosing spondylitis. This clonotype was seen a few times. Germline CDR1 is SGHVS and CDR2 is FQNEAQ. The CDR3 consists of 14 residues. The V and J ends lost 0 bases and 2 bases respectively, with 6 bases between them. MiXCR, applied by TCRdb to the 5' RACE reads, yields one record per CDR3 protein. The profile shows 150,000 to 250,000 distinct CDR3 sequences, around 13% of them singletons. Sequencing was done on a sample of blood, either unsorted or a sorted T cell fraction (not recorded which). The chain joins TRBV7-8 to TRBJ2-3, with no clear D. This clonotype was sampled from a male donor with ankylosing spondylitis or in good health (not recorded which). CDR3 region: CASSLAGYTDTQYF. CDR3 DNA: TGTGCCAGCAGCTTAGCGGGGTACACAGATACGCAGTATTTT.